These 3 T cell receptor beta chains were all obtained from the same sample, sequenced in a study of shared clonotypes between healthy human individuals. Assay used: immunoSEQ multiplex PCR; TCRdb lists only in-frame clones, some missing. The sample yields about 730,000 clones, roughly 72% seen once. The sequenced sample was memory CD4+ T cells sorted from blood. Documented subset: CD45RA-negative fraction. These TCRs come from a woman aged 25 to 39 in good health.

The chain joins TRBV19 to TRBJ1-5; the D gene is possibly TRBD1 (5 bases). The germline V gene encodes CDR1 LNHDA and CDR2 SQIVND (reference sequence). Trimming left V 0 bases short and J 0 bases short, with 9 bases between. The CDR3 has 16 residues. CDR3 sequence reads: CASSIEGEHSNQPQHF. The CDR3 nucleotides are TGTGCCAGTAGTATAGAGGGGGAGCATAGCAATCAGCCCCAGCATTTT.

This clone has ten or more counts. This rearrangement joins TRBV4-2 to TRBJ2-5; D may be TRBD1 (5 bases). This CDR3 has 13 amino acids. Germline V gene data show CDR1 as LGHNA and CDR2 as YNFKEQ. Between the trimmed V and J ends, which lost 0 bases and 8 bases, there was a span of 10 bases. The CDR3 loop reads CASSQEVRETQYF. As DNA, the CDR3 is TGTGCCAGCAGCCAAGAGGTCAGGGAAACCCAGTACTTC.

The CDR3 loop reads CASRTTGAYNQPQHF. CDR3 bases: TGTGCCAGCAGGACGACAGGAGCCTACAATCAGCCCCAGCATTTT. This sequence joins TRBV27 and TRBJ1-5; maybe TRBD1 (6 bases). This CDR3 region has 15 residues. The germline V and J ends were trimmed by 6 bases and 3 bases, with 15 bases remaining between them. The germline V gene has CDR1 MNHEY and CDR2 SMNVEV (reference sequence).